Following are 24 T cell receptor beta chains from one sample sequenced in a study of synovial regulatory T cells in juvenile arthritis (dated by TCRdb to between 2014 and 2017). Libraries were constructed by the immunoSEQ multiplex PCR assay. This immuneACCESS table, as held by TCRdb, lists in-frame sequences with V and J called but not all clones. Of the missing ones, under half trace to an unresolved V gene in checked studies; the others have no known cause. The table held for this sample gives approximately 9,900 clones. The ten largest clonotypes hold 0.72% of the sample. Specimen: Treg cells from blood. Sample cell subset or site, as interpreted from the label and publication: remaining (HLA-DR-negative) circulating blood Treg cells. The receptors derive from a donor aged 2-30 years with juvenile idiopathic arthritis.

This chain joins TRBV7-2 and TRBJ2-7. Germline V lookup: CDR1 SGHTA, CDR2 FQGNSA. This CDR3 is built from 12 residues. No DNA has been recorded. CDR3 sequence: CASSLALGEQYF.

CDR3 protein: CASQGAWGANVLTF. J is TRBJ2-6 and V is TRBV7-9; absent DNA, TCRdb's TRBD1 call cannot be checked. This CDR3 spans 14 amino acids. The coding DNA is unavailable. Germline CDR1 and CDR2: SEHNR and FQNEAQ (reference sequence).

The rearrangement links TRBV11-3 to TRBJ2-7; the D call from TCRdb, TRBD2, cannot be confirmed without DNA. The CDR3 loop spans 13 amino acids. No DNA is listed. Per the germline V gene, CDR1 is SGHNT and CDR2 is YENEEA. The CDR3 loop reads CASSLFNGYEQYF.

The V gene is TRBV19, the J gene TRBJ1-5. CDR3 length: 14 amino acids. The nucleotide record is missing. Germline CDR1 and CDR2: LNHDA and SQIVND (reference sequence). CDR3 protein: CASSIETSNQPQHF.

The chain carries TRBV5-1 and TRBJ1-2. CDR1 is SGHRS and CDR2 is YFSETQ in the germline V gene. The CDR3 length is 14 residues. DNA was not recorded. The chain's CDR3 is CASSLDGGGYGYTF.

The gene calls are TRBV10-3 and TRBJ2-3; TCRdb's D gene call, TRBD2, goes unchecked for lack of DNA. Looked up from germline, CDR1 is ENHRY and CDR2 is SYGVKD. The CDR3 extends over 16 amino acids. The DNA sequence is not available. Here the CDR3 reads CAISPGGAGSTDTQYF.

The chain is built from TRBV14 and TRBJ1-6; the TCRdb call, TRBD1, lacks DNA for checking. Germline CDR1 reads SGHDN; CDR2 reads FVKESK. The CDR3 extends over 12 amino acids. No DNA is listed. This CDR3 reads CASSTGYSPLHF.

V and J are TRBV30 and TRBJ2-3; no DNA is available, so the TRBD2 call from TCRdb remains unchecked. The CDR3 is made up of 14 amino acids. The DNA is unrecorded. Germline values: CDR1 GTSNPN, CDR2 SVGIG (reference sequence). CDR3 in amino acids: CAGSSGGAADTQYF.

The chain has TRBV5-1 and TRBJ2-5; TCRdb's D call, TRBD2, is unchecked because there is no DNA. From germline, CDR1 is SGHRS and CDR2 YFSETQ. This CDR3 has 17 residues. DNA is not recorded here. The CDR3 loop is CASRKTLAGGPEETQYF. Complete variable domain (other parts from reference TRBV5-1 and TRBJ2-5): KAGVTQTPRYLIKTRGQQVTLSCSPISGHRSVSWYQQTPGQGLQFLFEYFSETQRNKGNFPGRFSGRQFSNSRSEMNVSTLELGDSALYLCASRKTLAGGPEETQYFGPGTRLLVL.

The rearrangement joins TRBV18 to TRBJ1-3; TCRdb returns TRBD1, unconfirmable since there is no DNA. The CDR3 covers 15 residues. No DNA is recorded. Germline V gene data show CDR1 as KGHSH and CDR2 as LQKENI. CDR3 loop: CASSPPDRAGNTIYF.

The gene calls are TRBV20-1 and TRBJ2-2. The CDR3 is made up of 10 amino acids. The DNA is unrecorded. Germline values: CDR1 DFQATT, CDR2 SNEGSKA (reference sequence). The CDR3 region is CSAKNGELFF.

The chain uses TRBV4-1 and TRBJ1-6. Germline V CDR1 and CDR2: MGHRA, YSYEKL. The CDR3 consists of 17 residues. Only the protein sequence is given. This chain's CDR3 is CASSQDRASSYNSPLHF.

The chain is built from TRBV5-5 and TRBJ1-5. The CDR3 extends over 13 amino acids. The entry carries no DNA sequence. Per the germline V gene, CDR1 is SGHKS and CDR2 is YYEKEE (reference sequence). The CDR3 spells CASSPEGWQPQHF.

The chain uses TRBV28 and TRBJ2-7; with no DNA, the TCRdb D assignment of TRBD2 cannot be verified. The CDR3 loop spans 13 amino acids. The entry carries no DNA sequence. Per germline, CDR1 MDHEN and CDR2 SYDVKM. The CDR3 sequence is CASGKAGVGEQYF.

The chain combines TRBV7-2 with TRBJ1-1. The CDR3 extends over 13 amino acids. A DNA sequence was not provided. Germline V lookup: CDR1 SGHTA, CDR2 FQGNSA. CDR3 region: CASSLEVEISAFF.

The chain joins TRBV19 to TRBJ2-1; TCRdb returns TRBD2, unconfirmable since there is no DNA. CDR1 and CDR2 (germline): LNHDA, SQIVND (reference sequence). The CDR3 runs to 15 residues. The protein alone is recorded here. CDR3 region: CASSSTSGSRVEQFF.

V is TRBV7-3 and J is TRBJ2-3; TCRdb indicates TRBD2, and absent DNA this call remains unverified. The CDR3 totals 18 residues. This entry has no DNA. The germline CDR1 and CDR2 sequences are SGHTA and FQGTGA. The chain's CDR3 is CASSLTSSGSLSTDTQYF. Together with reference TRBV7-3 and TRBJ2-3, the CDR3 gives the full variable domain: GAGVSQTPSNKVTEKGKYVELRCDPISGHTALYWYRQSLGQGPEFLIYFQGTGAADDSGLPNDRFFAVRPEGSVSTLKIQRTERGDSAVYLCASSLTSSGSLSTDTQYFGPGTRLTVL.

CDR3 in amino acids: CASSRQGGYEQYF. The chain links TRBV9 to TRBJ2-7; lacking DNA, the TRBD1 call made by TCRdb goes unchecked. The V gene's germline CDR1 is SGDLS and CDR2 YYNGEE. The CDR3 consists of 13 residues. A DNA sequence was not provided.

The rearrangement uses TRBV4-1 and TRBJ2-7; TCRdb outputs TRBD1, but without DNA this stays unchecked. The germline gives CDR1 MGHRA, CDR2 YSYEKL. The CDR3 spans 15 residues. No DNA appears here. This CDR3 is CASSQDPGTTYEQYF.

V and J are TRBV5-4 and TRBJ2-7; TCRdb selects TRBD1, and the lack of DNA leaves this call unchecked. CDR3 size: 17 residues. No DNA is given. Per the germline V gene, CDR1 is SGHNT and CDR2 is YYREEE (reference sequence). CDR3 sequence: CASSLGATGVGSYEQYF.

The genes are TRBV5-1 and TRBJ2-5; the D gene TCRdb calls, TRBD2, cannot be checked with no DNA. CDR3 length: 17 amino acids. A DNA sequence was not provided. CDR1 is SGHRS, CDR2 YFSETQ, per germline. Here the CDR3 reads CASSSGGGLAGRETQYF.

The chain is built from TRBV5-1 and TRBJ2-3; no DNA is available, so the TRBD1 call from TCRdb remains unchecked. CDR3 size: 15 residues. No DNA is listed. Per the germline V gene, CDR1 is SGHRS and CDR2 is YFSETQ. The CDR3 sequence is CASSPGRQGADTQYF. Drawing the rest from reference TRBV5-1 and TRBJ2-3, the complete variable domain is KAGVTQTPRYLIKTRGQQVTLSCSPISGHRSVSWYQQTPGQGLQFLFEYFSETQRNKGNFPGRFSGRQFSNSRSEMNVSTLELGDSALYLCASSPGRQGADTQYFGPGTRLTVL.

The chain uses TRBV18 and TRBJ2-7; checking the TCRdb D call of TRBD2 is not possible without DNA. CDR1 is KGHSH, CDR2 LQKENI, per germline. The CDR3 totals 17 residues. DNA for this receptor is not on file. CDR3 sequence: CASSPIGGLTTSYEQYF.

This chain uses TRBV5-1 with TRBJ2-6; absent DNA, TCRdb's TRBD1 call cannot be checked. The CDR3 totals 16 residues. The record lacks a DNA sequence. Germline V gene sequence: CDR1 SGHRS, CDR2 YFSETQ. The CDR3 spells CASSGSGGPGANVLTF.